This entry lists 15 T cell receptor beta chains sequenced from one sample in a study of blood T cell repertoires in COVID-19. Using immunoSEQ multiplex PCR, the repertoire was profiled, and TCRdb retains in-frame clones only, with some absent. Here the sample spans roughly 380,000 clones, roughly 77% being singletons. Input material: peripheral blood. Every receptor here comes from a human donor with acute or convalescent COVID-19. The donor label of this sample is uncertain.

The table lists this clone with a few counts. The V gene is TRBV6-1, the J gene TRBJ2-1; perhaps TRBD2 as D (6 bases). The V end lost 0 bases, the J end lost 4 bases, and 10 bases lay between the germline ends. CDR1 and CDR2 (germline): MNHNS, SASEGT. This CDR3 is built from 15 residues. CDR3 DNA sequence: TGTGCCAGCAGTGAAGCGGGGGGTGCTTACAATGAGCAGTTCTTC. This translates into CASSEAGGAYNEQFF.

This chain links TRBV5-3 with TRBJ1-1, with TRBD1 matching over 8 bases. TRBV5-3 is assigned to the ORF class and has an uncertain function. The trim removed 4 bases at V and 1 base at J, leaving 12 bases unmatched. This CDR3 spans 17 amino acids. The CDR3: CARSRDRPTEANTEAFF. CDR3 coding DNA: TGTGCCAGAAGCCGGGACAGGCCAACCGAAGCGAACACTGAAGCTTTCTTT.

This rearrangement joins TRBV7-8 to TRBJ2-7; the match to TRBD2 covers 7 bases. Trimming at V came to 5 bases and at J to 7 bases, leaving 17 bases not matched to a gene. The CDR3 consists of 16 residues. Germline-derived CDR1 and CDR2 are SGHVS and FQNEAQ. This CDR3 is CASSQPVGGASGEQYF. The CDR3 bases are TGTGCCAGCAGCCAACCCGTGGGAGGGGCTTCGGGGGAGCAGTACTTC.

The table lists this clone with many counts. This rearrangement joins TRBV12-3 or TRBV12-4 to TRBJ2-5; the D is unclear. The CDR3 covers 13 residues. Deletions cut 6 bases from V and 3 bases from J, with 11 bases between. The CDR3 protein is CASSPVVKETQYF. Written as DNA, the CDR3 is TGTGCCAGCAGCCCGGTTGTTAAAGAGACCCAGTACTTC.

This clone was detected once. This rearrangement joins TRBV18 to TRBJ1-6, with 8 bases matching TRBD1. This CDR3 has 16 amino acids. Looked up from germline, CDR1 is KGHSH and CDR2 is LQKENI. J lost 7 bases, V lost 2 bases, and 7 bases had no gene match. The CDR3 nucleotides are TGTGCCAGCTCACCAGGACAGGGATTTAGAAATTCACCCCTCCACTTT. Its translation: CASSPGQGFRNSPLHF.

This chain links TRBV19 with TRBJ1-6; TRBD1 is a possible D gene (5 bases). Germline V gives CDR1 LNHDA, CDR2 SQIVND (reference sequence). Between the trimmed V and J ends, which lost 6 bases and 7 bases, there was a span of 10 bases. The CDR3 extends over 13 amino acids. The CDR3 nucleotides are TGTGCCAGTAGCGACAGAGCGAATTCACCCCTCCACTTT. Protein product: CASSDRANSPLHF.

This sequence joins TRBV29-1 and TRBJ2-1; 14 bases fit TRBD2. V lost 4 bases to trimming and J lost 7 bases; unmatched junction nucleotides: 12. The CDR3 spans 17 residues. Germline V CDR1 and CDR2: SQVTM, ANQGSEA. This CDR3 reads CSVGGLAGGRLRNEQFF. In DNA form, the CDR3 reads TGCAGCGTTGGAGGACTAGCGGGAGGCCGGCTGAGGAATGAGCAGTTCTTC.

The chain couples TRBV27 to TRBJ2-3, with D possibly TRBD2 on 5 matching bases. The CDR3 has 14 amino acids. Germline loops: CDR1 MNHEY, CDR2 SMNVEV (reference sequence). V lost 5 bases and J 0 bases, leaving 9 bases between the germline ends. This chain's CDR3 is CASSTRRSTDTQYF. CDR3 coding DNA: TGTGCCAGCAGTACTAGACGGAGCACAGATACGCAGTATTTT.

This sequence joins TRBV5-1 and TRBJ1-6; 8 nucleotides agree with TRBD1. The CDR3 runs to 16 residues. Germline V CDR1 and CDR2: SGHRS, YFSETQ. V gave up 0 bases and J gave up 8 bases; unmatched junction bases: 7. CDR3 loop: CASSLAPDRGDSPLHF. DNA for the CDR3: TGCGCCAGCAGCTTGGCTCCTGACAGGGGTGATTCACCCCTCCACTTT.

J is TRBJ1-2 and V is TRBV12-3 or TRBV12-4; TRBD1 is a possible D gene (5 bases). CDR3 length: 13 residues. Trimming stripped 2 bases from V and 9 bases from J, with 13 bases between. The CDR3 nucleotides read TGTGCCAGCAGTTTAAGCCAGGGAATCAGCTACACCTTC. Translated, it gives CASSLSQGISYTF.

This clone was counted only a few times. J is TRBJ1-2 and V is TRBV29-1, with D possibly matching TRBD1 (6 bases). Trimming took off 4 bases at V and 7 bases at J, with 16 bases between the two ends. CDR3 length: 13 residues. Germline loops: CDR1 SQVTM, CDR2 ANQGSEA. Written as DNA, the CDR3 is TGCAGCGTTGTTGGGGGCCCTCGCCGTGGCTACACCTTC. Translating it yields CSVVGGPRRGYTF.

The chain is built from TRBV2 and TRBJ1-5, with D perhaps matching TRBD1 (6 bases). Deletions cut 4 bases from V and 0 bases from J, with 10 bases between. The CDR3 length is 15 residues. The germline V gene has CDR1 SNHLY and CDR2 FYNNEI. In DNA form, the CDR3 reads TGTGCCAGCAGTGGGACAGTCTATAGCAATCAGCCCCAGCATTTT. Its protein is CASSGTVYSNQPQHF.

This clone was detected a few times. This rearrangement joins TRBV6-5 to TRBJ1-5, with D tentatively TRBD1 (6 bases). CDR3 length equals 14 residues. Trimming pared 6 bases from V and 3 bases from J, leaving 12 bases between. In germline, CDR1 is MNHEY, CDR2 SVGAGI. The CDR3 region is CASSLGQPNQPQHF. DNA for the CDR3: TGTGCCAGCAGCTTAGGACAGCCCAATCAGCCCCAGCATTTT.

This chain connects TRBV5-1 to TRBJ1-1; D gene unclear. With 0 bases removed from V and 5 bases from J, the gap between germline ends came to 8 bases. CDR1 is SGHRS, CDR2 YFSETQ, per germline. CDR3 length equals 13 residues. CDR3 DNA sequence: TGCGCCAGCAGCTTGGCCCGGTTAACTGAAGCTTTCTTT. It yields the protein CASSLARLTEAFF.

J is TRBJ2-1 and V is TRBV27, with TRBD1 matching 7 bases. In germline, CDR1 is MNHEY, CDR2 SMNVEV (reference sequence). This CDR3 is built from 16 residues. The junction had 11 bases not matched to a gene; V was cut back by 2 bases and J by 7 bases. The CDR3 region has the DNA TGTGCCAGCAGTTTAATCCCCCAACCGACAGGGAATGAGCAGTTCTTC. Translating it yields CASSLIPQPTGNEQFF.